Each of the 24 T cell receptor beta chains below was sequenced from the same sample in a study of blood T cells in healthy people across ages. Using a J-beta primer mix together with a sample-barcoded 5' primer, a second PCR was run for about 6 to 11 cycles. Via MiXCR, TCRdb re-called the 5' RACE reads, giving one row per CDR3 protein. This sample carries around 700,000 distinct CDR3 sequences, around 25% of them seen once, and the ten largest clones take more than 8.5%. These data were likewise used in another study, on T cells of mothers and their children.

Specimen: blood. These receptor sequences come from a boy younger than 18 in good health.

This clonotype was picked up a small number of times. The genes are TRBV29-1 and TRBJ2-3; the match to TRBD2 covers 11 bases. Unmatched junction bases numbered 3, after V lost 6 bases and J lost 1 base. Germline CDR1 and CDR2: SQVTM and ANQGSEA. The CDR3 runs 14 residues. CDR3 nucleotides: TGCAGCGTCGGGACTAGCGGTGGCACAGATACGCAGTATTTT. The encoded protein is CSVGTSGGTDTQYF.

The V and J genes are TRBV10-3 and TRBJ2-3; tentative D call: TRBD1 (5 bases). This CDR3 has 16 residues. V lost 4 bases, J lost 4 bases, and 18 bases lay in between. CDR1 and CDR2 from the germline V gene are ENHRY and SYGVKD. DNA of the CDR3: TGTGCCATCAGTGTTAGGGGTTCAGAATACTCAGATACGCAGTATTTT. It specifies CAISVRGSEYSDTQYF.

V is TRBV29-1 and J is TRBJ1-1, with a possible D match to TRBD1 (5 bases). There are 13 residues in the CDR3. Trimming removed 4 bases at V and 3 bases at J, with 12 bases between. Germline V gives CDR1 SQVTM, CDR2 ANQGSEA. CDR3: CSVGVPGHTEAFF. CDR3 DNA: TGCAGCGTTGGTGTCCCGGGACACACTGAAGCTTTCTTT.

This clonotype was detected a few times. The chain couples TRBV7-9 to TRBJ1-1, with no clear D. Trimming removed 0 bases at V and 0 bases at J, with 8 bases between. From germline, CDR1 is SEHNR and CDR2 FQNEAQ (reference sequence). The length of the CDR3 is 15 residues. DNA of the CDR3: TGTGCCAGCAGCTTAGCAGGCTCCATGAACACTGAAGCTTTCTTT. Its protein is CASSLAGSMNTEAFF.

The chain joins TRBV5-1 to TRBJ2-5; possibly TRBD2 for D (6 bases). CDR1 is SGHRS and CDR2 is YFSETQ in the germline V gene. V was shortened by 4 bases and J by 5 bases, with 18 bases between the two germline ends. The CDR3 totals 15 residues. CDR3 region: CASSPAGGIEETQYF. The CDR3 DNA reads as TGCGCCAGCAGCCCGGCCGGGGGAATTGAGGAGACCCAGTACTTC.

This clonotype was recorded only once. The CDR3 coding sequence is TGTGCCAGCAGTGAGGGCAGAGGGGGGTATGGCTACACCTTC. Amino acid sequence: CASSEGRGGYGYTF. The chain carries TRBV25-1 and TRBJ1-2; D might be TRBD1 (6 bases). This CDR3 comprises 14 residues. Germline V gene lookup returns CDR1 MGHDK and CDR2 SYGVNS. V lost 3 bases, J lost 5 bases, and 13 bases lay in between.

This rearrangement joins TRBV28 to TRBJ2-1, with 11 bases aligning to TRBD2. This CDR3 is built from 18 residues. Germline values: CDR1 MDHEN, CDR2 SYDVKM. Trimming cost V 6 bases and J 1 base; bases outside gene matches: 11. The CDR3 DNA reads as TGTGCCAGCAGATCTCCCGTACTAGCGGGAGAGTCCTACAATGAGCAGTTCTTC. This encodes CASRSPVLAGESYNEQFF.

The gene calls are TRBV6-5 and TRBJ1-2; D is unclear. With 5 bases removed from V and 1 base from J, the gap between germline ends came to 8 bases. Germline V gives CDR1 MNHEY, CDR2 SVGAGI. CDR3 size: 13 residues. The CDR3 reads CASSSGFNYGYTF. The CDR3 DNA is TGTGCCAGCAGTAGTGGGTTTAACTATGGCTACACCTTC.

This clonotype appeared a few times. The V gene is TRBV11-2, the J gene TRBJ2-5; 9 nucleotides align to TRBD1. Germline CDR1 SGHAT, CDR2 FQNNGV. The CDR3 has 15 residues. V lost 2 bases to trimming and J lost 5 bases; unmatched junction nucleotides: 6. CDR3: CASSLTGGVWETQYF. CDR3 sequence (DNA): TGTGCCAGCAGCTTAACAGGGGGCGTTTGGGAGACCCAGTACTTC.

This chain links TRBV29-1 with TRBJ1-4, with D perhaps TRBD1 (5 bases). This CDR3 contains 13 residues. Germline CDR1 and CDR2: SQVTM and ANQGSEA. Deletions cut 6 bases from V and 3 bases from J, with 11 bases between. CDR3 residues: CSVEGPANEKLFF. CDR3 coding DNA: TGCAGCGTAGAGGGGCCAGCTAATGAAAAACTGTTTTTT.

This clonotype was seen only a few times. This chain connects TRBV18 to TRBJ2-2, with TRBD1 identical over 12 bases. J gave up 6 bases and V 0 bases, and 2 bases lay outside the gene matches. The length of the CDR3 is 16 residues. CDR1 KGHSH and CDR2 LQKENI come from the germline V gene. The CDR3: CASSPPGQGASGELFF. The CDR3 nucleotides are TGTGCCAGCTCACCACCGGGACAGGGGGCCTCCGGGGAGCTGTTTTTT.

This clonotype was observed a few times. This chain links TRBV9 with TRBJ2-1, with D possibly called TRBD1 or TRBD2 (5 bases each). Trimming cost V 2 bases and J 5 bases, with 14 bases left between them. The CDR3 consists of 15 residues. Per germline, CDR1 SGDLS and CDR2 YYNGEE. CDR3 protein: CASSVAGGDHNEQFF. Written as DNA, the CDR3 is TGTGCCAGCAGCGTCGCAGGTGGGGACCACAATGAGCAGTTCTTC.

This clonotype was observed a handful of times. The rearrangement links TRBV12-3 or TRBV12-4 to TRBJ1-4, with D possibly matching TRBD1 (6 bases). The CDR3 loop spans 13 amino acids. Trimming removed 9 bases at V and 5 bases at J, with 13 bases between. CDR3 nucleotide sequence: TGTGCCAGTCGCCAGGGGCCAAATGAAAAACTGTTTTTT. This codes for CASRQGPNEKLFF.

This rearrangement joins TRBV20-1 to TRBJ2-7; possibly TRBD2 for D (5 bases). The V end lost 6 bases, the J end lost 4 bases, and 13 bases lay between the germline ends. The CDR3 extends over 12 amino acids. Germline CDR1 reads DFQATT; CDR2 reads SNEGSKA (reference sequence). CDR3 sequence: CSAPDLTYEQYF. In DNA form, the CDR3 reads TGCAGTGCACCGGACTTAACTTACGAGCAGTACTTC.

The CDR3 DNA sequence: TGTGCCAGCAGTGAAGCCTTGCTCTCGGGGGCCCAGTACTTC. Encoded protein: CASSEALLSGAQYF. The chain carries TRBV6-1 and TRBJ2-5, with D tentatively TRBD2 (6 bases). The V and J ends lost 0 bases and 9 bases respectively, with 14 bases between them. The CDR3 consists of 14 residues. Germline values: CDR1 MNHNS, CDR2 SASEGT.

This clonotype was seen only a few times. The CDR3 is CASTRVPSGVYNEQFF. CDR3 in DNA: TGTGCCAGCACCCGAGTCCCTAGCGGAGTCTACAATGAGCAGTTCTTC. The gene calls are TRBV12-3 or TRBV12-4 and TRBJ2-1, with 7 nucleotides matching TRBD2. Trimming removed 7 bases from V and 3 bases from J; junction bases left unmatched: 12. The CDR3 runs to 16 residues.

On this clonotype itself: Germline is not matched at one junction end, which may reflect a read error. CDR3 nucleotide sequence: TGTGTCAGCTCACCACTTCCCGCGGACAGCTCCTACGAGCAGTACTTC. Translating it yields CVSSPLPADSSYEQYF. The J gene is TRBJ2-7, the V gene TRBV18; a possible D gene is TRBD1 (6 bases). CDR1 and CDR2 from the germline V gene are KGHSH and LQKENI. The CDR3 runs 16 residues.

This clonotype has more than one count but fewer than ten. Here the CDR3 reads CSVGLRSVAYRSGQFF. CDR3 bases: TGCAGCGTTGGTCTTAGGTCAGTTGCTTACCGATCCGGGCAGTTCTTC. J is TRBJ2-1 and V is TRBV29-1, with D hard to call. This CDR3 spans 16 amino acids. V lost 4 bases and J lost 12, with 28 bases in between. Germline lookup yields CDR1 SQVTM and CDR2 ANQGSEA.

In its sample, this clonotype was seen a few times. This chain joins TRBV7-2 and TRBJ2-1; the match to TRBD2 covers 11 bases. With V trimmed by 5 bases and J by 8 bases, 11 bases remained unmatched. The CDR3 runs to 16 residues. In germline, CDR1 is SGHTA, CDR2 FQGNSA. CDR3 region: CASSTSGSIITDEQFF. The CDR3 DNA reads as TGTGCCAGCAGCACTAGCGGGAGCATCATTACCGATGAGCAGTTCTTC.

V is TRBV4-3 and J is TRBJ2-3, with TRBD2 as a possible D gene (5 bases). V dropped 4 bases and J dropped 4 bases, with 15 bases sitting between them. Germline values: CDR1 LGHNA, CDR2 YSLEER. There are 15 residues in the CDR3. CDR3 loop: CASSPSGESPDTQYF. The CDR3 DNA follows: TGCGCCAGCAGCCCCTCCGGGGAGTCCCCAGATACGCAGTATTTT.

The J gene is TRBJ2-7, the V gene TRBV11-2, with 7 bases aligning to TRBD1. The CDR3 has 15 amino acids. The J segment lost 3 bases and the V segment lost 3 bases, leaving 8 bases of the junction unmatched. Germline lookup yields CDR1 SGHAT and CDR2 FQNNGV. DNA for the CDR3: TGTGCCAGCAGCTTCGCACCGGGACAGCTCTACGAGCAGTACTTC. It codes for CASSFAPGQLYEQYF.

This clonotype was seen more than once but under ten times. One end of the junction does not line up with germline, which may come from a read error. The V call is TRBV25-1, the J call TRBJ1-5; no clear D gene. CDR3 size: 15 residues. Germline CDR1 is MGHDK and CDR2 is SYGVNS. The CDR3 loop reads CASSAGGWGNQPQHF. The CDR3 DNA reads as TGTGCCAGTAGTGCTGGAGGATGGGGCAATCAGCCCCAGCATTTT.

This clonotype has just a few counts. The V call is TRBV7-9, the J call TRBJ2-7; the D gene is possibly TRBD1 (6 bases). Trimming took 5 bases from V and 4 from J, leaving 12 bases between them. The CDR3 has 13 amino acids. CDR1 is SEHNR, CDR2 FQNEAQ, per germline (reference sequence). The CDR3 loop reads CASSDNRVYEQYF. The CDR3 bases are TGTGCCAGCAGCGATAACAGGGTATACGAGCAGTACTTC.

Only a few counts were recorded for this clonotype. The chain carries TRBV5-1 and TRBJ2-7; TRBD1 agrees at 8 bases. Germline CDR1 reads SGHRS; CDR2 reads YFSETQ. This CDR3 region has 15 residues. With V trimmed by 4 bases and J by 5 bases, 11 bases remained unmatched. The CDR3 here is CASSAGQGGRDEQYF. CDR3 coding DNA: TGCGCCAGCAGCGCCGGACAGGGAGGCAGAGACGAGCAGTACTTC.